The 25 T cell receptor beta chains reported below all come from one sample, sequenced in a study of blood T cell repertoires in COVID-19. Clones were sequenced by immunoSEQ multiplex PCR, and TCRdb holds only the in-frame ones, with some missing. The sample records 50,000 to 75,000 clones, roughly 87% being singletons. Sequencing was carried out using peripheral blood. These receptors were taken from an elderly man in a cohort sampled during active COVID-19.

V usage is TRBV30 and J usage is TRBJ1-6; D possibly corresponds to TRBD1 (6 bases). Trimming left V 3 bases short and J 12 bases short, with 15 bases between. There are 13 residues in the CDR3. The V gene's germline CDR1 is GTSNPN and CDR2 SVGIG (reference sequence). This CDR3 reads CAWSGQGIEPLHF. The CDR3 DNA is TGTGCCTGGAGCGGGCAGGGGATCGAACCCCTCCACTTT.

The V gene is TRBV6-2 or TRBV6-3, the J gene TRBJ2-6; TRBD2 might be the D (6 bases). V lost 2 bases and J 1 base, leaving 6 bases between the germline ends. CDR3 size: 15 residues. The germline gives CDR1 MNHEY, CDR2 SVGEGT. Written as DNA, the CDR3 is TGTGCCAGCAGTTACGGGGGGTCTGGGGCCAACGTCCTGACTTTC. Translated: CASSYGGSGANVLTF.

The CDR3 DNA is TGTGCCAGCAGCGGGACAGGGTCGAACTATGGCTACACCTTC. Translated: CASSGTGSNYGYTF. V usage is TRBV9 and J usage is TRBJ1-2; TRBD1 matches at 8 bases. The germline V gene has CDR1 SGDLS and CDR2 YYNGEE. CDR3 length: 14 amino acids. V trimming: 3 bases; J trimming: 2 bases; junction bases outside the gene matches: 3.

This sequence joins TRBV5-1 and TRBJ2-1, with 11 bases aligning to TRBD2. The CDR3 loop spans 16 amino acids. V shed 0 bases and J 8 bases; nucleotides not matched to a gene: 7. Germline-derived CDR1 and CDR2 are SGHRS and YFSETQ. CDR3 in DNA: TGCGCCAGCAGCTTGGGTAGCGGGGGGGCCAGCGATGAGCAGTTCTTC. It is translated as CASSLGSGGASDEQFF.

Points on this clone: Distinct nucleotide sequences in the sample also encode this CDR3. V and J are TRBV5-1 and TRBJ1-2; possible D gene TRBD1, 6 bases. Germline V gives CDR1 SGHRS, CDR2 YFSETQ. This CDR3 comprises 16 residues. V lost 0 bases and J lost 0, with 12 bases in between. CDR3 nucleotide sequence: TGCGCCAGCAGCTTGGATGGGGACATAGCTAACTATGGCTACACCTTC. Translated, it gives CASSLDGDIANYGYTF.

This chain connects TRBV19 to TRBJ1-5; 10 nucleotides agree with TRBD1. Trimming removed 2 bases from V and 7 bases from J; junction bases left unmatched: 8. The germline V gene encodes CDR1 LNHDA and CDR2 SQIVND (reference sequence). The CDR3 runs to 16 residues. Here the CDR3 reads CASSISGTGVRQPQHF. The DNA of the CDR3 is TGTGCCAGTAGTATAAGCGGGACAGGGGTAAGGCAGCCCCAGCATTTT.

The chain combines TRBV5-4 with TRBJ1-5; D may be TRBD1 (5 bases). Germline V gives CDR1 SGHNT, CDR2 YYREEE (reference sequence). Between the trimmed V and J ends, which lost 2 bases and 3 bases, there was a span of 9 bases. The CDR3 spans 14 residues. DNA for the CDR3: TGTGCCAGCAGCTTCCAGGGTTACAATCAGCCCCAGCATTTT. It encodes CASSFQGYNQPQHF.

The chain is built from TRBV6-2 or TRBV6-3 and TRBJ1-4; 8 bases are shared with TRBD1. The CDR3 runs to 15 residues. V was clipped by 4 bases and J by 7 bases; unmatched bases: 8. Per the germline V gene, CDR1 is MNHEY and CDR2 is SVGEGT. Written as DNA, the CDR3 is TGTGCCAGCAGTTCCCAGGGGGCCGGCCGTGAAAAACTGTTTTTT. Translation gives CASSSQGAGREKLFF.

CDR3 DNA: TGCGCCAGCAGCCAGTACCCACAGGCCCAGAGTTGGAACACTGAAGCTTTCTTT. Translated, it gives CASSQYPQAQSWNTEAFF. The genes are TRBV5-1 and TRBJ1-1, with a weak D call TRBD1 (5 bases). The CDR3 is made up of 18 amino acids. Between the trimmed V and J ends, which lost 4 bases and 1 base, there was a span of 23 bases. From germline, CDR1 is SGHRS and CDR2 YFSETQ. Combining the CDR3 with reference TRBV5-1 and TRBJ1-1 gives the whole variable domain KAGVTQTPRYLIKTRGQQVTLSCSPISGHRSVSWYQQTPGQGLQFLFEYFSETQRNKGNFPGRFSGRQFSNSRSEMNVSTLELGDSALYLCASSQYPQAQSWNTEAFFGQGTRLTVV.

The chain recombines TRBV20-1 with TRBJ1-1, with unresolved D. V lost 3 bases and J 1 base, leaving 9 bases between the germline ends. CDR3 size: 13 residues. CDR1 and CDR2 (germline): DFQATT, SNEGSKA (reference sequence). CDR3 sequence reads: CSASGSGNTEAFF. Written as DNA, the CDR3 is TGCAGTGCTAGTGGATCAGGGAACACTGAAGCTTTCTTT.

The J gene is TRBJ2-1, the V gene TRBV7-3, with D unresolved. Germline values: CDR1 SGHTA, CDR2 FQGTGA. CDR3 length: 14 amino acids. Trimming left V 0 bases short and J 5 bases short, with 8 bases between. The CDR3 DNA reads TGTGCCAGCAGCTTAACGTTCGCAGACAATGAGCAGTTCTTC. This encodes CASSLTFADNEQFF.

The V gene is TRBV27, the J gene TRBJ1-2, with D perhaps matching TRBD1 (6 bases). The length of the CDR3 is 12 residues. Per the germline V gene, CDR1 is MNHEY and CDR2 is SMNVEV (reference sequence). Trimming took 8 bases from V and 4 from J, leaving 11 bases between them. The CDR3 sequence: CASGQLGYGYTF. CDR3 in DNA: TGTGCCAGCGGACAGTTGGGCTATGGCTACACCTTC.

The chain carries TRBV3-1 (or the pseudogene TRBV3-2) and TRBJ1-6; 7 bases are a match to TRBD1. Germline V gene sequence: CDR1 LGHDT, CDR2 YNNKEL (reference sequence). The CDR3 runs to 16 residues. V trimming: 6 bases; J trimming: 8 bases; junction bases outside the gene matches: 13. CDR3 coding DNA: TGTGCCAGCAGACAGACAGGACAGGCGGGTCATTCACCCCTCCACTTT. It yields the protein CASRQTGQAGHSPLHF.

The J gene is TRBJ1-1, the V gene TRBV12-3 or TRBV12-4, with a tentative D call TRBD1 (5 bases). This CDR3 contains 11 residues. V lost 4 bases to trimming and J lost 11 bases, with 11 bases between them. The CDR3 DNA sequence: TGTGCCAGCAGTTGGGGGGAGGTCGCTTTCTTT. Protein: CASSWGEVAFF.

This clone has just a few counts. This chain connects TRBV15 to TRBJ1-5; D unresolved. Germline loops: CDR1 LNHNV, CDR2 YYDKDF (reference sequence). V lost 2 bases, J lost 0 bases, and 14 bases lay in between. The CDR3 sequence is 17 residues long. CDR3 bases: TGTGCCACCAGCAGAACCCGGGGAAGTTATAGCAATCAGCCCCAGCATTTT. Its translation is CATSRTRGSYSNQPQHF.

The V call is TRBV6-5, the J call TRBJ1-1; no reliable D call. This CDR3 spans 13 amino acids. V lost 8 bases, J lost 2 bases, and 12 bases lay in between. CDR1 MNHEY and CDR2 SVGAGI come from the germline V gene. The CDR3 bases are TGTGCCAGCCTTAAGACTCAAAACACTGAAGCTTTCTTT. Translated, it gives CASLKTQNTEAFF.

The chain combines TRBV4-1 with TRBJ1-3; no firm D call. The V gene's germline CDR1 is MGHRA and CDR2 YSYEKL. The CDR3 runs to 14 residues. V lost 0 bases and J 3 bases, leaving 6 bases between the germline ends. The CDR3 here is CASSQDGFGNTIYF. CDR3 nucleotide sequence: TGCGCCAGCAGCCAAGACGGGTTTGGAAACACCATATATTTT.

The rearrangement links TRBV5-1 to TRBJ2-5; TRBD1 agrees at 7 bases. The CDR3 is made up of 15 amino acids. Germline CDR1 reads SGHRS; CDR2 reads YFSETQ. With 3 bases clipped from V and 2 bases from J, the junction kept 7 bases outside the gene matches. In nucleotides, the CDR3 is TGCGCCAGCAGCTCTTTTCCGGGACAGCAAGAGACCCAGTACTTC. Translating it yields CASSSFPGQQETQYF.

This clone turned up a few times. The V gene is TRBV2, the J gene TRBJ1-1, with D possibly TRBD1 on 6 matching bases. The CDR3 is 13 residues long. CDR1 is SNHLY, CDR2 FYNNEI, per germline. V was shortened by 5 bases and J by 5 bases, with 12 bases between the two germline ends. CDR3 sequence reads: CASSTGRGTEAFF. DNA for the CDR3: TGTGCCAGCAGTACAGGGAGGGGAACTGAAGCTTTCTTT. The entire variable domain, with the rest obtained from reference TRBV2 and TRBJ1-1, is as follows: EPEVTQTPSHQVTQMGQEVILRCVPISNHLYFYWYRQILGQKVEFLVSFYNNEISEKSEIFDDQFSVERPDGSNFTLKIRSTKLEDSAMYFCASSTGRGTEAFFGQGTRLTVV.

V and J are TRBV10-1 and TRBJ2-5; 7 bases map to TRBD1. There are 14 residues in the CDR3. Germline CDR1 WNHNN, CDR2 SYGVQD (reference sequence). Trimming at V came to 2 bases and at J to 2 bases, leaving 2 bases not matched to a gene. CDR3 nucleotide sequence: TGCGCCAGCAGTGAGGGACAGGATCAAGAGACCCAGTACTTC. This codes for CASSEGQDQETQYF.

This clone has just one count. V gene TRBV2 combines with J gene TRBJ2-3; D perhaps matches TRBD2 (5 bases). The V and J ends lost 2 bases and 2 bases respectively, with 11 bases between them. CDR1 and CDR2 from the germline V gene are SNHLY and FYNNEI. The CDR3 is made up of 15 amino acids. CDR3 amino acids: CASSEFSEYTDTQYF. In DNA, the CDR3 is TGTGCCAGCAGTGAATTTAGCGAGTACACAGATACGCAGTATTTT.

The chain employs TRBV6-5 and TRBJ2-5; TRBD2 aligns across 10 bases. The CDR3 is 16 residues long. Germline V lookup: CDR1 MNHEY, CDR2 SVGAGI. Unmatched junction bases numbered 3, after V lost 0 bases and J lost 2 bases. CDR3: CASSYSMTSGQETQYF. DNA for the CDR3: TGTGCCAGCAGTTACTCGATGACTAGCGGGCAAGAGACCCAGTACTTC.

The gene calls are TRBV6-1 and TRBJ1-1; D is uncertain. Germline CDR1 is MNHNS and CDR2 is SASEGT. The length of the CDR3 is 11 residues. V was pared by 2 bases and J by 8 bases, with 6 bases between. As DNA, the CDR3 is TGTGCCAGCAGTGAAACAGAAGAAGCTTTCTTT. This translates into CASSETEEAFF.

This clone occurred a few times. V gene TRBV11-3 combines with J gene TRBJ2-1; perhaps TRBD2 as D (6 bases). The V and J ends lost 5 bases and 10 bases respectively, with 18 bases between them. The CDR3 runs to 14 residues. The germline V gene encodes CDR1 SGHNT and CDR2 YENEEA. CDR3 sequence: CASSGRDSFGEQFF. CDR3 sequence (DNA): TGTGCCAGCAGCGGCCGGGACTCCTTTGGAGAGCAGTTCTTC.

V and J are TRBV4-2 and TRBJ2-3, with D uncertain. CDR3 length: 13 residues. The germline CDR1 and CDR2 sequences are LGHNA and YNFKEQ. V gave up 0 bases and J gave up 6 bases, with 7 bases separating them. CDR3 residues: CASSQDESDTQYF. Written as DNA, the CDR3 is TGTGCCAGCAGCCAAGACGAGAGCGATACGCAGTATTTT.